These T cell receptor beta chains were read from a single sample in a study of cytomegalovirus exposure and HLA in healthy donors. Generated by immunoSEQ multiplex PCR, the TCRdb table keeps only in-frame clones and is missing some. The data hold about 160,000 clones, with about 85% observed a single time. Specimen: PBMCs. The source is a boy aged 2 to 9 in good health and CMV-seronegative. CDR3s leave out the opening cysteine and the closing phenylalanine or tryptophan.

TRBV6-6 | ASTLPGGVGETQY
TRBV5-6 | ASSPGGLGVNNEQF
TRBV5-1 | ASSLRLAGAGEQF
TRBV11-2 | ASSFLQGITEAF
TRBV28 | ASRLSGDSIINSPLH
TRBV11-2 | ASSSGLNSYNEQF
TRBV30 | AWSVFGNRNTEAF
TRBV28 | ASSNGHLNQPQH
TRBV14 | ASSQARGNTDTQY
TRBV30 | AWSLGGRPTLHNEQF
TRBV6-5 | ASRPGGEGEKLF
TRBV9 | ASSATSGGSSYNEQF